These 30 T cell receptor beta chains were sequenced from one sample in a study of T cell repertoires in cytomegalovirus infection. TCRdb passed the reads through MiXCR, listing each CDR3 protein once. The profile covers 100,000 to 150,000 distinct CDR3 sequences, with less than 9.5% appearing a single time and 10% taken by the ten largest. Sequenced input: PBMCs. These receptors were taken from a human donor in good health (CMV status not recorded). Some clones in this sample may be carry-over from other donors' samples.

The J gene is TRBJ2-7, the V gene TRBV18; TRBD2 matches at 10 bases. CDR1 is KGHSH, CDR2 LQKENI, per germline. The CDR3 is 14 amino acids. The V gene end was trimmed by 8 bases and the J gene end by 3 bases; junction bases not matched to a gene: 7. The CDR3 DNA reads TGTGCCAGCACCCCTCTAGCGGGAGACTACGAGCAGTACTTC. Its translation: CASTPLAGDYEQYF. Complete variable domain (other parts from reference TRBV18 and TRBJ2-7): NAGVMQNPRHLVRRRGQEARLRCSPMKGHSHVYWYRQLPEEGLKFMVYLQKENIIDESGMPKERFSAEFPKEGPSILRIQQVVRGDSAAYFCASTPLAGDYEQYFGPGTRLTVT.

The count of this clonotype is one. Given a much more abundant clone one base away, this may be a read error. The CDR3 DNA sequence: TGTGCCATCAGTGAGGGGTCAGGTGGCAATCAGCCCCAGCATTTT. Its translation: CAISEGSGGNQPQHF. This chain connects TRBV10-3 to TRBJ1-5; D is undetermined. The CDR3 loop spans 15 amino acids. From germline, CDR1 is ENHRY and CDR2 SYGVKD. Trimming stripped 2 bases from V and 2 bases from J, with 10 bases between.

This chain links TRBV12-3 or TRBV12-4 with TRBJ1-4; D is perhaps TRBD1 (5 bases). Trimming shortened V by 4 bases and J by 8 bases, and 14 bases separated the two germline ends. CDR3 length: 14 residues. CDR3 sequence: CASSSPQGHEKLFF. The CDR3 DNA sequence: TGTGCCAGCAGTTCCCCCCAGGGCCACGAAAAACTGTTTTTT.

This clonotype was observed a handful of times. A much bigger clone sits one base away, suggesting this may be a read error. This chain uses TRBV25-1 with TRBJ1-2, with 7 bases fitting TRBD1. The CDR3 is made up of 15 amino acids. Germline V gene data show CDR1 as MGHDK and CDR2 as SYGVNS. V shed 4 bases and J 7 bases; nucleotides not matched to a gene: 12. This chain's CDR3 is CASSARGQSVAGYTF. As DNA, the CDR3 is TGTGCCAGCAGTGCGAGGGGACAGTCAGTCGCTGGCTACACCTTC.

This clonotype was detected many times. V and J are TRBV28 and TRBJ1-5; D gene uncertain. CDR3 length: 15 amino acids. The germline V gene encodes CDR1 MDHEN and CDR2 SYDVKM. Trimming left V 2 bases short and J 1 base short, with 9 bases between. In DNA form, the CDR3 reads TGTGCCAGCAGTTTAAGGGCTCCGAGCAATCAGCCCCAGCATTTT. Amino acids: CASSLRAPSNQPQHF.

The rearrangement links TRBV29-1 to TRBJ2-3; D call uncertain. CDR3 size: 13 residues. V was clipped by 3 bases and J by 0 bases, with 7 bases between them. The V gene's germline CDR1 is SQVTM and CDR2 ANQGSEA. As DNA, the CDR3 is TGCAGCGTTGACCGAACTAGCACAGATACGCAGTATTTT. Translation gives CSVDRTSTDTQYF.

In its sample, this clonotype was seen many times. V gene TRBV20-1 combines with J gene TRBJ2-1; D gene unclear. CDR1 is DFQATT, CDR2 SNEGSKA, per germline (reference sequence). Trimming stripped 2 bases from V and 0 bases from J, with 8 bases between. This CDR3 contains 14 residues. The CDR3 DNA is TGCAGTGCTAGAAGGCTTAGCTCCTACAATGAGCAGTTCTTC. It yields the protein CSARRLSSYNEQFF.

This clonotype was counted only a few times. The rearrangement uses TRBV19 and TRBJ2-1; 12 bases agree with TRBD2. Trimming took 6 bases from V and 9 from J; bases not matched to a gene: 9. The CDR3 loop spans 15 amino acids. Germline V gene sequence: CDR1 LNHDA, CDR2 SQIVND (reference sequence). DNA of the CDR3: TGTGCCAGTAGCAACCTAGCGGGGGGGCGAGGTGAGCAGTTCTTC. Translated: CASSNLAGGRGEQFF.

The chain is built from TRBV5-1 and TRBJ1-2; a possible D gene is TRBD1 (6 bases). The V gene lost 0 bases and the J gene lost 0 bases, with 9 bases spanning the gap. Germline V CDR1 and CDR2: SGHRS, YFSETQ. This CDR3 is 15 amino acids long. CDR3 coding DNA: TGCGCCAGCAGCTTGGTGGGGGCCTCTAACTATGGCTACACCTTC. It codes for CASSLVGASNYGYTF. The whole variable domain, remainder taken from reference TRBV5-1 and TRBJ1-2, is KAGVTQTPRYLIKTRGQQVTLSCSPISGHRSVSWYQQTPGQGLQFLFEYFSETQRNKGNFPGRFSGRQFSNSRSEMNVSTLELGDSALYLCASSLVGASNYGYTFGSGTRLTVV.

This clonotype was seen more than once but under ten times. The J gene is TRBJ1-2, the V gene TRBV28; the D is unclear. This CDR3 contains 11 residues. Germline CDR1 is MDHEN and CDR2 is SYDVKM. Trimming took off 8 bases at V and 4 bases at J, with 8 bases between the two ends. CDR3 coding DNA: TGTGCCAGCTCGGGGATCTATGGCTACACCTTC. Amino acids: CASSGIYGYTF.

The sample holds many counts of this clonotype. The gene calls are TRBV7-2 and TRBJ1-5; the match to TRBD1 covers 9 bases. The CDR3 is 15 residues long. The germline CDR1 and CDR2 sequences are SGHTA and FQGNSA. V was clipped by 5 bases and J by 7 bases; unmatched bases: 9. The CDR3 DNA reads as TGTGCCAGCAGCGCCCGGACAGGGGCAGGGCAGCCCCAGCATTTT. This encodes CASSARTGAGQPQHF. Full variable domain (missing parts from reference TRBV7-2 and TRBJ1-5): GAGVSQSPSNKVTEKGKDVELRCDPISGHTALYWYRQSLGQGLEFLIYFQGNSAPDKSGLPSDRFSAERTGGSVSTLTIQRTQQEDSAVYLCASSARTGAGQPQHFGDGTRLSIL.

This clonotype was detected many times. The chain couples TRBV7-2 to TRBJ2-5; D tentatively fits TRBD1 or TRBD2 (5 bases each). V gave up 2 bases and J gave up 7 bases, with 14 bases separating them. The CDR3 contains 14 residues. The germline gives CDR1 SGHTA, CDR2 FQGNSA. The CDR3 coding sequence is TGTGCCAGCAGCTTATCCGGGACCGGGTGGACCCAGTACTTC. Its protein is CASSLSGTGWTQYF.

This clonotype showed up many times. This rearrangement joins TRBV7-2 to TRBJ2-7, with 10 bases aligning to TRBD2. Germline CDR1 is SGHTA and CDR2 is FQGNSA. J was trimmed by 0 bases and V by 3 bases; bases with no gene match: 5. The CDR3 totals 16 residues. CDR3 nucleotide sequence: TGTGCCAGCAGCTTGACCCTAGCGGGGGCCTCCTACGAGCAGTACTTC. It specifies CASSLTLAGASYEQYF.

This clonotype has a handful of counts. V and J are TRBV18 and TRBJ2-5, with D unclear. The germline V and J ends were trimmed by 4 bases and 2 bases, with 8 bases remaining between them. CDR3 size: 13 residues. Germline V lookup: CDR1 KGHSH, CDR2 LQKENI. CDR3 in amino acids: CASSRVRQETQYF. CDR3 bases: TGTGCCAGCTCACGAGTCAGGCAAGAGACCCAGTACTTC. Full variable domain (outside the CDR3, taken from reference TRBV18 and TRBJ2-5): NAGVMQNPRHLVRRRGQEARLRCSPMKGHSHVYWYRQLPEEGLKFMVYLQKENIIDESGMPKERFSAEFPKEGPSILRIQQVVRGDSAAYFCASSRVRQETQYFGPGTRLLVL.

This clonotype appeared many times. The chain uses TRBV29-1 and TRBJ1-2; D is uncertain. The V end was cut by 4 bases, the J end by 1 base, with 13 bases between. Germline V gives CDR1 SQVTM, CDR2 ANQGSEA. The CDR3 is 14 amino acids. CDR3 loop: CSVGGGFNNYGYTF. CDR3 coding DNA: TGCAGCGTTGGGGGAGGGTTTAATAACTATGGCTACACCTTC.

Comment on this clonotype: This clone may be a read error of a much larger clone one base away. This chain connects TRBV28 to TRBJ1-5; D uncertain. This CDR3 comprises 16 residues. Germline CDR1 reads MDHEN; CDR2 reads SYDVKM. In DNA form, the CDR3 reads TGTGCCAGCAGTCCATCCGAGGACTATAGCAATCAGCTCCAGCATTTT. It codes for CASSPSEDYSNQLQHF. The full variable domain, in which reference TRBV28 and TRBJ1-5 provide the parts outside the CDR3, is DVKVTQSSRYLVKRTGEKVFLECVQDMDHENMFWYRQDPGLGLRLIYFSYDVKMKEKGDIPEGYSVSREKKERFSLILESASTNQTSMYLCASSPSEDYSNQLQHFGDGTRLSIL.

At least ten counts were recorded for this clonotype. The chain is built from TRBV6-5 and TRBJ2-5; a possible D gene is TRBD1 (7 bases). The CDR3 loop spans 15 amino acids. CDR1 is MNHEY, CDR2 SVGAGI, per germline. Between the trimmed V and J ends, which lost 0 bases and 2 bases, there was a span of 10 bases. This CDR3 is CASSYSTGRQETQYF. CDR3 in DNA: TGTGCCAGCAGTTACTCGACAGGGAGGCAAGAGACCCAGTACTTC.

This clonotype was found many times. The V call is TRBV7-2, the J call TRBJ1-1; a weak D match, TRBD1 (6 bases). The CDR3 is 17 amino acids. Germline lookup yields CDR1 SGHTA and CDR2 FQGNSA. V was shortened by 5 bases and J by 0 bases, with 19 bases between the two germline ends. The CDR3 sequence: CASSLRVAGVLNTEAFF. CDR3 DNA: TGTGCCAGCAGCCTCAGGGTGGCAGGGGTTTTGAACACTGAAGCTTTCTTT.

This clonotype was counted ten times or more. The chain recombines TRBV29-1 with TRBJ2-7; perhaps TRBD2 as D (6 bases). The germline V gene encodes CDR1 SQVTM and CDR2 ANQGSEA. The CDR3 totals 12 residues. The V end was cut by 7 bases, the J end by 5 bases, with 15 bases between. CDR3: CSAASGPHEQYF. In nucleotides, the CDR3 is TGCAGCGCGGCCAGCGGGCCCCACGAGCAGTACTTC.

At least ten counts were recorded for this clonotype. The genes are TRBV7-2 and TRBJ2-3, with D possibly called TRBD1 or TRBD2 (5 bases each). The germline CDR1 and CDR2 sequences are SGHTA and FQGNSA. With 8 bases removed from V and 2 bases from J, the gap between germline ends came to 8 bases. The CDR3 is 12 residues long. The CDR3 reads CASGGSTDTQYF. DNA for the CDR3: TGTGCCAGCGGGGGATCCACAGATACGCAGTATTTT.

In its sample, this clonotype was seen a few times. The chain is built from TRBV27 and TRBJ2-7; TRBD1 aligns across 7 bases. The CDR3 extends over 15 amino acids. The germline CDR1 and CDR2 sequences are MNHEY and SMNVEV (reference sequence). Trimming at V came to 6 bases and at J to 0 bases, leaving 8 bases not matched to a gene. This CDR3 is CASRTGQRFSYEQYF. Here the CDR3 DNA reads TGTGCCAGCAGGACGGGACAGAGATTCTCCTACGAGCAGTACTTC.

This clonotype appeared many times. The chain links TRBV20-1 to TRBJ2-3; D is perhaps TRBD1 or TRBD2 (5 bases each). The CDR3 totals 15 residues. Germline V gene data show CDR1 as DFQATT and CDR2 as SNEGSKA (reference sequence). Trimming removed 3 bases at V and 2 bases at J, with 15 bases between. CDR3: CSASAPGTNTDTQYF. The CDR3 DNA follows: TGCAGTGCTAGCGCCCCCGGGACGAACACAGATACGCAGTATTTT.

This clonotype was seen repeatedly, ten times or more. The CDR3 DNA reads TGTGCCAGCGGCAATCAGCCCCAGCATTTT. Translation: CASGNQPQHF. V gene TRBV28 combines with J gene TRBJ1-5; D remains unclear. The CDR3 covers 10 residues. The V and J ends lost 8 bases and 2 bases respectively, with 1 base between them. Looked up from germline, CDR1 is MDHEN and CDR2 is SYDVKM.

At least ten counts were recorded for this clonotype. V usage is TRBV7-9 and J usage is TRBJ1-1, with a weak D call TRBD1 (5 bases). CDR1 and CDR2 (germline): SEHNR, FQNEAQ (reference sequence). The CDR3 is made up of 11 amino acids. The CDR3 spells CVGRANTEAFF. CDR3 sequence (DNA): TGTGTCGGCAGGGCGAACACTGAAGCTTTCTTT.

This clonotype was detected many times. Written as DNA, the CDR3 is TGCGCCAGCAGCTTGGCCTTGGAGGGTTCTGAAGCTTTCTTT. It codes for CASSLALEGSEAFF. This rearrangement joins TRBV5-1 to TRBJ1-1, with D uncertain. The CDR3 extends over 14 amino acids. Per germline, CDR1 SGHRS and CDR2 YFSETQ. Between the trimmed V and J ends, which lost 0 bases and 6 bases, there was a span of 12 bases.

This clonotype was counted ten times or more. The chain recombines TRBV7-9 with TRBJ2-7, with D perhaps given as TRBD1 or TRBD2 (5 bases each). In germline, CDR1 is SEHNR, CDR2 FQNEAQ (reference sequence). CDR3 length equals 15 residues. V lost 5 bases to trimming and J lost 2 bases, with 16 bases between them. CDR3 sequence reads: CASSPSGTVTYEQYF. For the CDR3, the DNA is TGTGCCAGCAGCCCGTCCGGGACGGTAACCTACGAGCAGTACTTC. Full variable domain (remainder filled in from reference TRBV7-9 and TRBJ2-7): DTGVSQNPRHKITKRGQNVTFRCDPISEHNRLYWYRQTLGQGPEFLTYFQNEAQLEKSRLLSDRFSAERPKGSFSTLEIQRTEQGDSAMYLCASSPSGTVTYEQYFGPGTRLTVT.

This clonotype was recorded many times. The CDR3 is CASRPTVVETQYF. CDR3 bases: TGTGCCAGCAGGCCGACAGTCGTGGAGACCCAGTACTTC. This chain uses TRBV2 with TRBJ2-5; D might be TRBD1 (5 bases). The CDR3 contains 13 residues. Germline V gene data show CDR1 as SNHLY and CDR2 as FYNNEI. V dropped 6 bases and J dropped 5 bases, with 13 bases sitting between them. The full variable domain, with the rest looked up from reference TRBV2 and TRBJ2-5, is EPEVTQTPSHQVTQMGQEVILRCVPISNHLYFYWYRQILGQKVEFLVSFYNNEISEKSEIFDDQFSVERPDGSNFTLKIRSTKLEDSAMYFCASRPTVVETQYFGPGTRLLVL.

The gene calls are TRBV6-2 or TRBV6-3 and TRBJ2-4; D is possibly TRBD2 (6 bases). This CDR3 comprises 12 residues. V lost 3 bases, J lost 10 bases, and 10 bases lay in between. Germline assignment: CDR1 MNHEY and CDR2 SVGEGT. The CDR3 loop reads CASSYVAGIQYF. CDR3 DNA: TGTGCCAGCAGTTATGTGGCGGGGATTCAGTACTTC.

In this sample, this clonotype turned up many times. The chain recombines TRBV7-9 with TRBJ1-5; no clear D. V shed 1 base and J shed 4 bases, with 11 bases lying between them. This CDR3 is built from 15 residues. CDR1 is SEHNR and CDR2 is FQNEAQ in the germline V gene (reference sequence). The CDR3 spells CASSLGFGFNQPQHF. DNA for the CDR3: TGTGCCAGCAGCTTAGGCTTCGGCTTTAATCAGCCCCAGCATTTT.

This clonotype was picked up a small number of times. DNA of the CDR3: TGTGCCAGCAGGCTATTCGGACTGACGAACACTGAAGCTTTCTTT. Encoded protein: CASRLFGLTNTEAFF. The rearrangement uses TRBV6-2 or TRBV6-3 and TRBJ1-1, with D unclear. V was trimmed by 6 bases and J by 1 base, leaving 15 bases between them. Germline CDR1 reads MNHEY; CDR2 reads SVGEGT. CDR3 length: 15 amino acids.